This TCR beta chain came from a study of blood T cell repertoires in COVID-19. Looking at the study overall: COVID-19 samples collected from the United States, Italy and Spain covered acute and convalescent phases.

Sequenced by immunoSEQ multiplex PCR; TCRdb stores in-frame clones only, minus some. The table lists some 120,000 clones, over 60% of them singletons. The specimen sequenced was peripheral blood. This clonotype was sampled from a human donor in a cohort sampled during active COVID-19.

The CDR3 DNA reads as TGTGCCAGCAGTTTATCGGCGGGATCCGCCTACAATGAGCAGTTCTTC. Translating it yields CASSLSAGSAYNEQFF. V usage is TRBV27 and J usage is TRBJ2-1; D is possibly TRBD2 (6 bases). The CDR3 runs to 16 residues. Germline loops: CDR1 MNHEY, CDR2 SMNVEV (reference sequence). V was trimmed by 0 bases and J by 2 bases, leaving 11 bases between them.